The 23 T cell receptor beta chains below come from one sample, sequenced in a study of cytomegalovirus exposure and HLA in healthy donors. The study ran its PCR with 60 Vbeta and 13 Jbeta primers. Repertoires were generated with immunoSEQ multiplex PCR, while TCRdb's copy carries only in-frame clones and drops some. The sample contains tens of thousands of clones, just under 70% of which appear only once. The sample was PBMCs. The receptors stem from a man aged 45-65 years in good health and CMV-seronegative.

The rearrangement uses TRBV10-3 and TRBJ1-6; a possible D gene is TRBD1 (5 bases). There are 16 residues in the CDR3. CDR1 is ENHRY, CDR2 SYGVKD, per germline. Trimming shortened V by 4 bases and J by 8 bases, and 18 bases separated the two germline ends. The chain's CDR3 is CAISVGHGNGDSPLHF. CDR3 nucleotides: TGTGCCATCAGTGTTGGACATGGGAATGGAGATTCACCCCTCCACTTT.

The chain combines TRBV6-1 with TRBJ2-5; D is uncertain. V was clipped by 4 bases and J by 3 bases, with 6 bases between them. The germline gives CDR1 MNHNS, CDR2 SASEGT. The CDR3 consists of 12 residues. CDR3 in DNA: TGTGCCAGCAGTGCCCAAAAAGAGACCCAGTACTTC. It specifies CASSAQKETQYF.

The table lists this clone with a count of one. The same CDR3 is also encoded by other DNA sequences in this sample. The chain links TRBV7-6 to TRBJ1-1; the match to TRBD1 covers 9 bases. Germline CDR1 and CDR2: SGHVS and FNYEAQ. The CDR3 totals 16 residues. The V segment lost 4 bases and the J segment 5 bases; nucleotides outside the gene matches: 11. The CDR3 nucleotides read TGTGCCAGCAGCTCCAAGCCTGGACAGGGGAGAACTGAAGCTTTCTTT. Its translation: CASSSKPGQGRTEAFF.

V and J are TRBV5-4 and TRBJ2-5; TRBD2 is a possible D gene (6 bases). V lost 4 bases, J lost 5 bases, and 15 bases lay in between. This CDR3 comprises 14 residues. Germline V gene lookup returns CDR1 SGHNT and CDR2 YYREEE (reference sequence). The CDR3 loop reads CASSPGDFLETQYF. The CDR3, as DNA: TGTGCCAGCAGCCCGGGGGACTTTCTGGAGACCCAGTACTTC. Filled out from reference TRBV5-4 and TRBJ2-5, the complete variable domain reads ETGVTQSPTHLIKTRGQQVTLRCSSQSGHNTVSWYQQALGQGPQFIFQYYREEENGRGNFPPRFSGLQFPNYSSELNVNALELDDSALYLCASSPGDFLETQYFGPGTRLLVL.

The sample holds a few counts of this clone. The rearrangement links TRBV5-1 to TRBJ2-3; 9 bases match TRBD1. The length of the CDR3 is 18 residues. From germline, CDR1 is SGHRS and CDR2 YFSETQ. With 3 bases clipped from V and 1 base from J, the junction kept 12 bases outside the gene matches. The CDR3 here is CASSWAGQGMAGTDTQYF. In DNA form, the CDR3 reads TGCGCCAGCAGCTGGGCGGGACAGGGTATGGCGGGCACAGATACGCAGTATTTT.

The genes are TRBV18 and TRBJ1-1; tentatively, D is TRBD1 (6 bases). Trimming cost V 4 bases and J 2 bases, with 14 bases left between them. CDR3 length: 15 residues. CDR1 is KGHSH, CDR2 LQKENI, per germline. CDR3 nucleotides: TGTGCCAGCTCACTTCTCCGGGACACAAACACTGAAGCTTTCTTT. Its protein is CASSLLRDTNTEAFF.

This clone was observed a handful of times. The V and J genes are TRBV9 and TRBJ1-3; D possibly corresponds to TRBD1 (6 bases). The CDR3 is made up of 15 amino acids. In germline, CDR1 is SGDLS, CDR2 YYNGEE. The V and J ends lost 3 bases and 4 bases respectively, with 14 bases between them. CDR3 sequence: CASSGGGAGGNTIYF. In DNA form, the CDR3 reads TGTGCCAGCAGCGGAGGGGGGGCGGGAGGAAACACCATATATTTT.

This clone was observed a handful of times. This CDR3 reads CASSQVSTPTNEKLFF. In DNA form, the CDR3 reads TGCGCCAGCAGCCAAGTGAGTACGCCAACTAATGAAAAACTGTTTTTT. This chain joins TRBV4-1 and TRBJ1-4; D gene unclear. V lost 1 base, J lost 0 bases, and 9 bases lay in between. This CDR3 spans 16 amino acids. Germline lookup yields CDR1 MGHRA and CDR2 YSYEKL.

This CDR3 reads CAIRPTGGSEKLFF. CDR3 DNA: TGTGCCATCAGGCCGACAGGGGGCAGTGAAAAACTGTTTTTT. V is TRBV10-3 and J is TRBJ1-4; TRBD1 aligns across 10 bases. Trimming took 6 bases from V and 7 from J; bases not matched to a gene: 5. CDR1 is ENHRY, CDR2 SYGVKD, per germline. The CDR3 extends over 14 amino acids.

The rearrangement joins TRBV11-2 to TRBJ2-1; no clear D. V was clipped by 0 bases and J by 9 bases, with 15 bases between them. The CDR3 is made up of 15 amino acids. The germline V gene encodes CDR1 SGHAT and CDR2 FQNNGV. The CDR3: CASSLDLAYWAEQFF. The CDR3 DNA follows: TGTGCCAGCAGCTTAGATCTTGCTTACTGGGCTGAGCAGTTCTTC.

CDR3 region: CASSLEGGGSSYEQYF. The CDR3 nucleotides read TGTGCCAGCAGCTTGGAGGGGGGGGGCAGCTCCTACGAGCAGTACTTC. The rearrangement links TRBV5-4 to TRBJ2-7; possibly TRBD2 for D (7 bases). V lost 0 bases to trimming and J lost 0 bases, with 13 bases between them. The CDR3 sequence is 16 residues long. The germline V gene encodes CDR1 SGHNT and CDR2 YYREEE (reference sequence).

This chain connects TRBV7-9 to TRBJ2-5, with D perhaps matching TRBD2 (5 bases). Germline V gives CDR1 SEHNR, CDR2 FQNEAQ (reference sequence). The CDR3 spans 16 residues. Trimming left V 2 bases short and J 5 bases short, with 18 bases between. The CDR3 coding sequence is TGTGCCAGCAGCTTACCCCCGGACTCTTCGGGGGAGACCCAGTACTTC. This sequence encodes CASSLPPDSSGETQYF. The variable domain in full, completed from reference TRBV7-9 and TRBJ2-5, reads DTGVSQNPRHKITKRGQNVTFRCDPISEHNRLYWYRQTLGQGPEFLTYFQNEAQLEKSRLLSDRFSAERPKGSFSTLEIQRTEQGDSAMYLCASSLPPDSSGETQYFGPGTRLLVL.

This clone was seen a handful of times. The chain couples TRBV25-1 to TRBJ2-6; D gene ambiguous. Germline CDR1 MGHDK, CDR2 SYGVNS. V shed 8 bases and J shed 0 bases, with 5 bases lying between them. The CDR3 length is 13 residues. For the CDR3, the DNA is TGTGCCAGCCTAGACTCTGGGGCCAACGTCCTGACTTTC. It translates to CASLDSGANVLTF.

The chain has TRBV6-5 and TRBJ2-7, with a tentative D call TRBD2 (6 bases). The CDR3 loop spans 14 amino acids. Per the germline V gene, CDR1 is MNHEY and CDR2 is SVGAGI. V was cut by 4 bases and J by 1 base, with 11 bases left in between. Here the CDR3 reads CASSSPGRSYEQYF. Written as DNA, the CDR3 is TGTGCCAGCAGTTCCCCCGGGAGATCCTACGAGCAGTACTTC.

The chain combines TRBV13 with TRBJ2-7; D possibly corresponds to TRBD1 (5 bases). Trimming pared 6 bases from V and 2 bases from J, leaving 26 bases between. This CDR3 has 18 amino acids. Germline values: CDR1 PRHDT, CDR2 FYEKMQ (reference sequence). DNA for the CDR3: TGTGCCAGCAGAGTAGACGCCGATGGGGCGGAACCTACCTACGAGCAGTACGTC. It specifies CASRVDADGAEPTYEQYV.

The chain carries TRBV2 and TRBJ1-1; 7 bases align to TRBD1. V lost 8 bases and J lost 0; bases outside the gene matches: 3. The germline V gene has CDR1 SNHLY and CDR2 FYNNEI. This CDR3 region has 13 residues. CDR3 sequence (DNA): TGTGCCAGCCAGCAGGGGGTGAACACTGAAGCTTTCTTT. This gives the protein CASQQGVNTEAFF.

The rearrangement links TRBV5-1 to TRBJ2-7; weak D call: TRBD2 (5 bases). The CDR3 extends over 15 amino acids. From germline, CDR1 is SGHRS and CDR2 YFSETQ. Trimming removed 6 bases from V and 3 bases from J, with 19 bases in between. CDR3 nucleotides: TGCGCCAGCAAAGCTAGCCCGAGTGGGGACTACGAGCAGTACTTC. Residues: CASKASPSGDYEQYF.

The sample holds a few counts of this clone. The gene calls are TRBV9 and TRBJ1-6; 7 nucleotides agree with TRBD1. Trimming at V came to 4 bases and at J to 6 bases, leaving 4 bases not matched to a gene. The CDR3 has 14 amino acids. In germline, CDR1 is SGDLS, CDR2 YYNGEE. The CDR3, as DNA: TGTGCCAGCAGCCGACAGGGCGCTAATTCACCCCTCCACTTT. Protein sequence: CASSRQGANSPLHF.

This chain uses TRBV10-1 with TRBJ2-7, with D possibly being TRBD2 (5 bases). Germline V CDR1 and CDR2: WNHNN, SYGVQD (reference sequence). V was trimmed by 9 bases and J by 3 bases, leaving 12 bases between them. There are 12 residues in the CDR3. The CDR3 loop reads CARGSGFYEQYV. CDR3 DNA: TGCGCCAGGGGTTCGGGGTTCTACGAGCAGTACGTC.

This clone was picked up a small number of times. This chain joins TRBV4-3 and TRBJ1-1; possible D gene TRBD1, 5 bases. The CDR3 extends over 15 amino acids. The germline CDR1 and CDR2 sequences are LGHNA and YSLEER. With 0 bases removed from V and 4 bases from J, the gap between germline ends came to 12 bases. The CDR3 DNA reads TGCGCCAGCAGCCAAGAGTTGGGGGGAGGCACTGAAGCTTTCTTT. Its protein is CASSQELGGGTEAFF.

The chain uses TRBV27 and TRBJ2-3, with 9 nucleotides matching TRBD1. This CDR3 spans 15 amino acids. Germline values: CDR1 MNHEY, CDR2 SMNVEV (reference sequence). V trimming: 4 bases; J trimming: 4 bases; junction bases outside the gene matches: 6. The CDR3 coding sequence is TGTGCCAGCAGTTCCTTGGGACAGGGATCAGATACGCAGTATTTT. This translates into CASSSLGQGSDTQYF.

The chain recombines TRBV10-3 with TRBJ2-5; weak D call: TRBD1 (6 bases). V lost 3 bases and J 2 bases, leaving 13 bases between the germline ends. The CDR3 length is 15 residues. CDR1 ENHRY and CDR2 SYGVKD come from the germline V gene. The CDR3 nucleotides are TGTGCCATCAGTGATCACAGGGCCACTCAAGAGACCCAGTACTTC. Protein sequence: CAISDHRATQETQYF.

The rearrangement uses TRBV4-2 and TRBJ1-3; D not certain. Between the trimmed V and J ends, which lost 4 bases and 2 bases, there was a span of 12 bases. The CDR3 has 15 amino acids. Germline V CDR1 and CDR2: LGHNA, YNFKEQ. CDR3 region: CASSPGWVTGNTIYF. CDR3 sequence (DNA): TGTGCCAGCAGCCCAGGTTGGGTCACTGGAAACACCATATATTTT.